The clone carrying this TCR beta chain was seen repeatedly, ten times or more. Its antigen remains unknown. The entry originates in a study of blood T cells in healthy people across ages. Study findings and constraints: Age advanced and TCR beta diversity per million T cells fell, roughly linearly. Higher naive T cell percentage went strongly together with higher TCR beta diversity.

Using a J-beta primer mix together with a sample-barcoded 5' primer, a second PCR was run for roughly 7 to 12 cycles. A template-switch adaptor that had 12 random nucleotides put a tag on each cDNA molecule. TCRdb recomputed calls from the 5' RACE reads with MiXCR, one row per CDR3 protein. The data hold over 950,000 distinct CDR3 sequences, with approximately 38% observed a single time. Sequences were obtained from blood. The sequence came from a man between 18 and 35 years old in good health.

CDR3 in amino acids: CSVGPSSYEQYF. The CDR3 DNA sequence: TGCAGCGTCGGCCCAAGCTCCTACGAGCAGTACTTC. The chain combines TRBV29-1 with TRBJ2-7; D is unresolved. The CDR3 runs to 12 residues. Deletions cut 6 bases from V and 0 bases from J, with 9 bases between. The germline CDR1 and CDR2 sequences are SQVTM and ANQGSEA.